The 26 T cell receptor beta chains in this list originate from one sample, sequenced in a study of graft-versus-host responses after intestinal transplantation. Libraries were prepared by immunoSEQ multiplex PCR; TCRdb keeps only in-frame clonotypes and omits some of them. The data contain some 40,000 clones, just under 90% of them singletons. The specimen comprised PBMCs, sampled around 270 days after transplant. These receptors all stem from a human patient who received an intestinal transplant, so some T cells may come from the graft donor.

The sample holds a few counts of this clone. V is TRBV7-3 and J is TRBJ2-1; 13 bases are a match to TRBD2. The ends lost 4 bases at V and 7 bases at J; junction bases unmatched: 4. This CDR3 is built from 15 residues. Germline V CDR1 and CDR2: SGHTA, FQGTGA. In DNA form, the CDR3 reads TGTGCCAGCAGCTCCACTAGCGGGGGGGTAAATGAGCAGTTCTTC. Its protein is CASSSTSGGVNEQFF.

The chain has TRBV9 and TRBJ1-4; the D is unclear. The CDR3 runs 15 residues. Trimming stripped 3 bases from V and 5 bases from J, with 14 bases between. Per germline, CDR1 SGDLS and CDR2 YYNGEE. CDR3 in amino acids: CASSETMSLNEKLFF. In nucleotides, the CDR3 is TGTGCCAGCAGCGAAACGATGTCCTTGAATGAAAAACTGTTTTTT.

The chain couples TRBV10-2 to TRBJ1-2; maybe TRBD1 (6 bases). The ends were cut back, 11 bases at V and 6 bases at J, with 22 bases in the middle. This CDR3 spans 14 amino acids. Germline values: CDR1 WSHSY, CDR2 SAAADI. CDR3 nucleotides: TGCGCCCGCAAAGCGGGGGGCGTAGGGGATGGCTACACCTTC. Its translation: CARKAGGVGDGYTF.

The chain links TRBV10-3 to TRBJ2-7; 9 positions match TRBD1. Germline V gives CDR1 ENHRY, CDR2 SYGVKD. Trimming took 4 bases from V and 4 from J; bases not matched to a gene: 5. The CDR3 sequence is 14 residues long. The DNA of the CDR3 is TGTGCCATCAGTGGGGACAGGGCGGGTTACGAGCAGTACTTC. Residues: CAISGDRAGYEQYF.

This rearrangement joins TRBV7-3 to TRBJ1-2, with unresolved D. The germline V gene encodes CDR1 SGHTA and CDR2 FQGTGA. The CDR3 runs 16 residues. V was shortened by 3 bases and J by 0 bases, with 14 bases between the two germline ends. CDR3: CASSFYAQHSNYGYTF. In DNA, the CDR3 is TGTGCCAGCAGCTTTTATGCCCAGCATTCTAACTATGGCTACACCTTC.

This chain uses TRBV29-1 with TRBJ1-1; D gene unclear. The V and J ends lost 3 bases and 10 bases respectively, with 15 bases between them. The CDR3 totals 12 residues. From germline, CDR1 is SQVTM and CDR2 ANQGSEA. CDR3: CSVDGEDGSAFF. DNA of the CDR3: TGCAGCGTTGACGGGGAGGACGGATCAGCTTTCTTT.

The table lists this clone with a few counts. J is TRBJ1-1 and V is TRBV7-2, with a weak D call TRBD1 (5 bases). V lost 5 bases, J lost 1 base, and 14 bases lay in between. The CDR3 runs to 15 residues. The germline V gene has CDR1 SGHTA and CDR2 FQGNSA. CDR3 DNA sequence: TGTGCCAGCAGCCCCTACTCCAGGGCGAACACTGAAGCTTTCTTT. It yields the protein CASSPYSRANTEAFF.

CDR3 coding DNA: TGTGCCTTTGACCTAAGACAGGGCGGTCAAGAGACCCAGTACTTC. This gives the protein CAFDLRQGGQETQYF. The chain has TRBV30 and TRBJ2-5; 7 positions agree with TRBD1. Trimming cost V 7 bases and J 2 bases; bases outside gene matches: 13. CDR3 length equals 15 residues. The germline gives CDR1 GTSNPN, CDR2 SVGIG (reference sequence).

The chain carries TRBV11-2 and TRBJ1-1; TRBD1 might be the D (5 bases). V lost 1 base and J 8 bases, leaving 8 bases between the germline ends. The CDR3 is made up of 12 amino acids. Looked up from germline, CDR1 is SGHAT and CDR2 is FQNNGV. The CDR3 DNA is TGTGCCAGCAGCTTAGGGGGCCCCGAAGCTTTCTTT. Amino acids: CASSLGGPEAFF.

The chain recombines TRBV9 with TRBJ2-2; 8 bases match TRBD2. This CDR3 spans 17 amino acids. V dropped 2 bases and J dropped 0; count of bases not matched to a gene: 6. Germline values: CDR1 SGDLS, CDR2 YYNGEE. CDR3 bases: TGTGCCAGCAGCGTGGATGGTAGCGGGGCGAACACCGGGGAGCTGTTTTTT. Amino acids: CASSVDGSGANTGELFF.

The rearrangement joins TRBV12-5 to TRBJ1-6; no clear D. V lost 1 base and J 5 bases, leaving 0 bases between the germline ends. Germline assignment: CDR1 LGHNT and CDR2 FRNRAP. The CDR3 runs 12 residues. The CDR3: CASGLDNSPLHF. The CDR3 DNA sequence: TGTGCTAGTGGTTTGGATAATTCACCCCTCCACTTT.

In this sample, this clone turned up a few times. This chain connects TRBV6-5 to TRBJ1-6, with D maybe TRBD1 (6 bases). The CDR3 sequence is 13 residues long. Trimming took 10 bases from V and 10 from J, leaving 17 bases between them. Germline lookup yields CDR1 MNHEY and CDR2 SVGAGI. CDR3: CATRGGGGSPLHF. In nucleotides, the CDR3 is TGTGCCACGCGCGGGGGGGGCGGGTCACCCCTCCACTTT.

V gene TRBV5-1 combines with J gene TRBJ1-1; a weak D match, TRBD1 (6 bases). The length of the CDR3 is 14 residues. Trimming shortened V by 0 bases and J by 4 bases, and 10 bases separated the two germline ends. The germline gives CDR1 SGHRS, CDR2 YFSETQ. The CDR3 region is CASSLEQGGTEAFF. The CDR3 DNA sequence: TGCGCCAGCAGCTTGGAACAGGGAGGCACTGAAGCTTTCTTT.

This chain links TRBV7-3 with TRBJ2-1; tentatively, D is TRBD2 (5 bases). V was shortened by 5 bases and J by 3 bases, with 14 bases between the two germline ends. The CDR3 has 15 amino acids. Per the germline V gene, CDR1 is SGHTA and CDR2 is FQGTGA. CDR3 DNA: TGTGCCAGCAGCCCGTCCGGTGGAGGCTACAATGAGCAGTTCTTC. This codes for CASSPSGGGYNEQFF.

The gene calls are TRBV30 and TRBJ1-6, with D maybe TRBD1 (5 bases). This CDR3 spans 14 amino acids. Germline CDR1 GTSNPN, CDR2 SVGIG (reference sequence). Trimming took 4 bases from V and 6 from J, leaving 13 bases between them. The CDR3 spells CAWTQGFVNSPLHF. CDR3 DNA sequence: TGTGCCTGGACCCAGGGATTTGTTAATTCACCCCTCCACTTT.

The V call is TRBV7-2, the J call TRBJ1-5, with a tentative D call TRBD1 (5 bases). Germline-derived CDR1 and CDR2 are SGHTA and FQGNSA. The CDR3 length is 14 residues. Between the trimmed V and J ends, which lost 4 bases and 3 bases, there was a span of 10 bases. CDR3 bases: TGTGCCAGCAGCTCGGACACGATCAATCAGCCCCAGCATTTT. Translation gives CASSSDTINQPQHF.

This rearrangement joins TRBV29-1 to TRBJ1-2; D perhaps matches TRBD1 (5 bases). The ends were cut back, 0 bases at V and 2 bases at J, with 13 bases in the middle. The CDR3 has 15 amino acids. The germline V gene has CDR1 SQVTM and CDR2 ANQGSEA. As DNA, the CDR3 is TGCAGCGTTGAAGATCTGGCGGGGGACAACTATGGCTACACCTTC. As protein: CSVEDLAGDNYGYTF.

CDR3 sequence (DNA): TGTGCCAGCAGCTTTTCGTCTAGCGGACAAGAGACCCAGTACTTC. Translated, it gives CASSFSSSGQETQYF. The chain has TRBV13 and TRBJ2-5; 7 bases agree with TRBD2. V gave up 3 bases and J gave up 2 bases; unmatched junction bases: 6. In germline, CDR1 is PRHDT, CDR2 FYEKMQ (reference sequence). This CDR3 has 15 amino acids.

This sequence joins TRBV4-3 and TRBJ1-5; D not certain. CDR3 size: 13 residues. Looked up from germline, CDR1 is LGHNA and CDR2 is YSLEER. Trimming stripped 4 bases from V and 5 bases from J, with 9 bases between. Here the CDR3 DNA reads TGCGCCAGCAGCCCGCAGTGGGATCAGCCCCAGCATTTT. Amino acid sequence: CASSPQWDQPQHF.

This sequence joins TRBV4-1 and TRBJ2-1; 8 bases are shared with TRBD2. V was clipped by 4 bases and J by 3 bases; unmatched bases: 11. Germline V CDR1 and CDR2: MGHRA, YSYEKL. This CDR3 is 17 amino acids long. The CDR3: CASSLPGVLAVYNEQFF. DNA of the CDR3: TGCGCCAGCAGCCTCCCGGGGGTACTAGCGGTCTACAATGAGCAGTTCTTC.

This sequence joins TRBV28 and TRBJ1-4; 7 bases map to TRBD1. The CDR3 sequence is 18 residues long. The J segment lost 4 bases and the V segment lost 2 bases, leaving 13 bases of the junction unmatched. Per germline, CDR1 MDHEN and CDR2 SYDVKM. CDR3 loop: CASSLGRDSIPHNEKLFF. Here the CDR3 DNA reads TGTGCCAGCAGTTTAGGCCGGGACAGCATCCCTCATAATGAAAAACTGTTTTTT.

This clone was observed a few times. The chain uses TRBV2 and TRBJ2-4, with 7 bases fitting TRBD1. The CDR3 loop spans 12 amino acids. Germline lookup yields CDR1 SNHLY and CDR2 FYNNEI. V dropped 2 bases and J dropped 16; count of bases not matched to a gene: 8. The CDR3 nucleotides read TGTGCCAGCAGTGAACAGACAGGGTCAAATTACTTC. Its protein is CASSEQTGSNYF.

V usage is TRBV4-2 and J usage is TRBJ1-1, with D perhaps matching TRBD1 (5 bases). The CDR3 runs to 12 residues. The V gene lost 0 bases and the J gene lost 9 bases, with 8 bases spanning the gap. From germline, CDR1 is LGHNA and CDR2 YNFKEQ. This chain's CDR3 is CASSQEPGKAFF. The CDR3 region has the DNA TGTGCCAGCAGCCAAGAACCAGGGAAAGCTTTCTTT.

The count of this clone is one. J is TRBJ1-2 and V is TRBV5-4, with a weak D call TRBD1 (5 bases). V gave up 4 bases and J gave up 2 bases, with 12 bases separating them. Germline V gene lookup returns CDR1 SGHNT and CDR2 YYREEE (reference sequence). The CDR3 is made up of 14 amino acids. The CDR3 coding sequence is TGTGCCAGCAGCCAGGACAATCAGAACTATGGCTACACCTTC. Its protein product is CASSQDNQNYGYTF. Using reference TRBV5-4 and TRBJ1-2 for the parts outside the CDR3, the full variable domain is ETGVTQSPTHLIKTRGQQVTLRCSSQSGHNTVSWYQQALGQGPQFIFQYYREEENGRGNFPPRFSGLQFPNYSSELNVNALELDDSALYLCASSQDNQNYGYTFGSGTRLTVV.

This chain links TRBV9 with TRBJ2-2, with 12 bases that match TRBD1. This CDR3 is 16 amino acids long. The junction had 7 bases not matched to a gene; V was cut back by 4 bases and J by 6 bases. Germline assignment: CDR1 SGDLS and CDR2 YYNGEE. In DNA form, the CDR3 reads TGTGCCAGCAGCACCCGGGACAGGGGGCGCGCCGGGGAGCTGTTTTTT. Protein: CASSTRDRGRAGELFF.

The chain joins TRBV27 to TRBJ1-2; maybe TRBD1 (5 bases). CDR3 length: 13 residues. Trimming removed 4 bases from V and 5 bases from J, with 11 bases in between. The germline V gene encodes CDR1 MNHEY and CDR2 SMNVEV (reference sequence). CDR3 sequence: CASSWDSRYGYTF. Written as DNA, the CDR3 is TGTGCCAGCAGTTGGGACTCCAGATATGGCTACACCTTC.